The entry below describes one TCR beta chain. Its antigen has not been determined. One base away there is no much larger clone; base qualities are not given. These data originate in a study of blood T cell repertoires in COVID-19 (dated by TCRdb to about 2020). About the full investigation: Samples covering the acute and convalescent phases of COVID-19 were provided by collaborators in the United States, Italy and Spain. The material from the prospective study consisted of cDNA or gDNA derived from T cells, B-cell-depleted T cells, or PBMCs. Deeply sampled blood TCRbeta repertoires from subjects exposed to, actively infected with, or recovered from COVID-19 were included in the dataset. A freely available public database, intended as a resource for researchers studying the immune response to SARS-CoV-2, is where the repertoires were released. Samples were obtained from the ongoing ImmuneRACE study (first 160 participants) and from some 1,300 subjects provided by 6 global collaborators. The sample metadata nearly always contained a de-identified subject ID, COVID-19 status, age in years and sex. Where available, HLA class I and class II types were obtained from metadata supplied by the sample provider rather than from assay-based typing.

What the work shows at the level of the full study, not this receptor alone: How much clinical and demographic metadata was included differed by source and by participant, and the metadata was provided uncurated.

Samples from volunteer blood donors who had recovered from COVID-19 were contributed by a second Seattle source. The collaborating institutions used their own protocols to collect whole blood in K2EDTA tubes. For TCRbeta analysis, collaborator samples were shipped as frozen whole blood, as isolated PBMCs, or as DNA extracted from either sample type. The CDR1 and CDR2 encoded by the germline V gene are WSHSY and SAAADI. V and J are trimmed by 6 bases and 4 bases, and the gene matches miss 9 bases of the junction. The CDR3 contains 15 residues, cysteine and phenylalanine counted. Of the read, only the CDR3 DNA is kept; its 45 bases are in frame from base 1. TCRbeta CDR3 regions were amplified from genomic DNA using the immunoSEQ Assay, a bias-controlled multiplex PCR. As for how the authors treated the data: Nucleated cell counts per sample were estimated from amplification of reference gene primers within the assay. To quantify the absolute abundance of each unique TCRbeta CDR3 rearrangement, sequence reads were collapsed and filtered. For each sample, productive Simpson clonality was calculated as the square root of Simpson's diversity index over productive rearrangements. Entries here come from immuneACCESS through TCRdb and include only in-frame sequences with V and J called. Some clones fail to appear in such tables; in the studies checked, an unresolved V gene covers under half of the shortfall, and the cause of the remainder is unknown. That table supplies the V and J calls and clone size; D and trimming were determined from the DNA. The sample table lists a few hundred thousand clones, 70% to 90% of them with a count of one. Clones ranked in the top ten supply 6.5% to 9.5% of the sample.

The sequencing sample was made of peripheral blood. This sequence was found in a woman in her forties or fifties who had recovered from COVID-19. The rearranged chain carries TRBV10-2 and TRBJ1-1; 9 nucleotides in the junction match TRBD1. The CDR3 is CASSSRDRGGTEAFF. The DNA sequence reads TGCGCCAGCAGCTCCCGAGACAGGGGGGGCACTGAAGCTTTCTTT.